This TCR beta chain was obtained from a study of cytomegalovirus exposure and HLA in healthy donors. Worth noting for this clone: Its target is not known. Germline is not matched at one junction end, which may reflect a read error.

The study, taken as a whole, reports: Donors belonging to an Asian-associated ancestry cluster reportedly showed fewer N-insertions in productive TCRs than the roughly 700-donor mean, according to what a later analysis found. Across donors, presence/absence analyses took sequencing depth to be roughly uniform. Most subjects had HLA-A and HLA-B alleles reportedly predicted accurately by TCR beta sequences.

PCR involved 60 Vbeta and 13 Jbeta primers. The method was immunoSEQ multiplex PCR; TCRdb's version includes in-frame clones alone and lacks a portion of them. The sample lists 85,000 to 120,000 clones; 65% to 80% were seen once. Germline V gives CDR1 SNHLY, CDR2 FYNNEI. This CDR3 comprises 14 residues. The rearrangement uses TRBV2 and TRBJ2-1; TRBD2 agrees at 9 bases. The source is a man between 60 and 75 years old in good health and CMV-seronegative. The specimen sequenced was PBMCs. CDR3 nucleotides: TGTGCCAGCAGTGCCGGGACTAGCTTAAATGTGCAGTTCTTC. Encoded protein: CASSAGTSLNVQFF. The complete variable domain, with remaining parts taken from reference TRBV2 and TRBJ2-1, reads EPEVTQTPSHQVTQMGQEVILRCVPISNHLYFYWYRQILGQKVEFLVSFYNNEISEKSEIFDDQFSVERPDGSNFTLKIRSTKLEDSAMYFCASSAGTSLNVQFFGPGTRLTVL.